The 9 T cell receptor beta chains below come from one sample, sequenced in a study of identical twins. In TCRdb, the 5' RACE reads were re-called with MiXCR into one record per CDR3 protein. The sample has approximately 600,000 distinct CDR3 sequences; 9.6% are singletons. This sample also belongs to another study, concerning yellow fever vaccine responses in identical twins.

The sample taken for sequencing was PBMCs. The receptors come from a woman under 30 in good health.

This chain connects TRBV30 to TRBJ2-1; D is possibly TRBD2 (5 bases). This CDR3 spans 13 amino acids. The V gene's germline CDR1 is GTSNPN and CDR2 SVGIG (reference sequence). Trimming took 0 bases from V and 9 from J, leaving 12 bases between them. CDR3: CAWSVGGGSEQFF. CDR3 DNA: TGTGCCTGGAGTGTTGGAGGTGGAAGTGAGCAGTTCTTC. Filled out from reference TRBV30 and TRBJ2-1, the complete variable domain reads SQTIHQWPATLVQPVGSPLSLECTVEGTSNPNLYWYRQAAGRGLQLLFYSVGIGQISSEVPQNLSASRPQDRQFILSSKKLLLSDSGFYLCAWSVGGGSEQFFGPGTRLTVL.

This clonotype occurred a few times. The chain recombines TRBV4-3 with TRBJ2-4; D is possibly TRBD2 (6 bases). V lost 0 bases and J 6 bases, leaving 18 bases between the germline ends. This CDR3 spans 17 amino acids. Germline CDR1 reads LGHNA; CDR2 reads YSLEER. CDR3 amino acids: CASSQDRGTAGGNIQYF. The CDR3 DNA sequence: TGCGCCAGCAGCCAAGACCGGGGGACCGCGGGTGGAAACATTCAGTACTTC.

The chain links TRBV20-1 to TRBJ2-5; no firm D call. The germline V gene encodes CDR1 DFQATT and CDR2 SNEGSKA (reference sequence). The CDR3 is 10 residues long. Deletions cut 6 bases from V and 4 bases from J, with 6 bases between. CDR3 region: CSAGLETQYF. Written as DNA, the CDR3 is TGCAGTGCCGGGCTAGAGACCCAGTACTTC.

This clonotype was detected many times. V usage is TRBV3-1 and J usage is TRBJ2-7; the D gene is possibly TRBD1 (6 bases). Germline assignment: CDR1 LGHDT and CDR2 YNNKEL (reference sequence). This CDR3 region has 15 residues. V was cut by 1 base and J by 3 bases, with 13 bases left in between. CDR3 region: CASSQGPGEGYEQYF. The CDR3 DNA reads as TGTGCCAGCAGCCAAGGGCCAGGGGAAGGCTACGAGCAGTACTTC.

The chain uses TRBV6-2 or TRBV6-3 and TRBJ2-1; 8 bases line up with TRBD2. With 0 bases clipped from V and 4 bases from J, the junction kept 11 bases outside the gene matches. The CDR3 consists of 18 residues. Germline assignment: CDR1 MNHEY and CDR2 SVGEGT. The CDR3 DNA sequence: TGTGCCAGCAGTTACTCGATCGGGCTAGCGGGCGGGTACAATGAGCAGTTCTTC. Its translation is CASSYSIGLAGGYNEQFF.

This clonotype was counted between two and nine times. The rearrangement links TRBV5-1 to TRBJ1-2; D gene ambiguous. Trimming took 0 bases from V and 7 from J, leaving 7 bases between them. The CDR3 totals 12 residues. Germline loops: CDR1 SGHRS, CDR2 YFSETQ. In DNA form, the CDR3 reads TGCGCCAGCAGCTTGGACGTCGGTGGCTACACCTTC. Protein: CASSLDVGGYTF.

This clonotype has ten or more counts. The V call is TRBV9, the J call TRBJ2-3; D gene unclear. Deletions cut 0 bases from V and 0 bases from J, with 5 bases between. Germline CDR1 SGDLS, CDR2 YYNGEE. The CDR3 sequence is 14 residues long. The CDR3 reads CASSVAGSTDTQYF. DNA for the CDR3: TGTGCCAGCAGCGTAGCCGGGAGCACAGATACGCAGTATTTT.

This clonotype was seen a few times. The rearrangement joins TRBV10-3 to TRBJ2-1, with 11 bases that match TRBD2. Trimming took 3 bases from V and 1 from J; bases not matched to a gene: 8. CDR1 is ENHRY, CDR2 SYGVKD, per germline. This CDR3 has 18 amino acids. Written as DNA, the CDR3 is TGTGCCATCAGTGACCCTATGACTAGCGGGGTTTCCTACAATGAGCAGTTCTTC. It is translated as CAISDPMTSGVSYNEQFF.

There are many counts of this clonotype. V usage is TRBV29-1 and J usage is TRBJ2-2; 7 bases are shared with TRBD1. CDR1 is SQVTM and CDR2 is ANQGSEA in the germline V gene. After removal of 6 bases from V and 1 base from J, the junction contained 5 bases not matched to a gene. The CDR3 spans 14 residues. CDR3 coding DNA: TGCAGCGTCGTGACAGGGCTGAACACCGGGGAGCTGTTTTTT. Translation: CSVVTGLNTGELFF.